These 30 T cell receptor beta chains share one sample of origin, sequenced in a study of T-cell reconstitution after alpha-beta-depleted transplantation in children. Molecular barcoding with unique molecular identifiers was used for the TCRbeta library. TCRdb ran MiXCR on the PCR reads and lists one entry per CDR3 protein. Seen here are 500,000 to 600,000 distinct CDR3 sequences, 32% observed once, and the top ten hold less than 2.5%. The starting material was PBMCs from the stem cell graft donor, obtained from the stem cell graft. The receptors here all came from a human donor who donated a stem cell graft to a child with aplastic anemia.

The table lists this clonotype with a few counts. The V call is TRBV7-9, the J call TRBJ2-3; the match to TRBD2 covers 10 bases. CDR1 and CDR2 from the germline V gene are SEHNR and FQNEAQ (reference sequence). The CDR3 spans 16 residues. Germline trimming cut 6 bases from V and 8 bases from J; bases unmatched to any gene: 14. The CDR3 DNA follows: TGTGCCAGCAGAGACACTAGCGGGATAGGCGGGGGTACGCAGTATTTT. Its protein product is CASRDTSGIGGGTQYF.

This chain connects TRBV9 to TRBJ2-1, with D tentatively TRBD1 (5 bases). Germline-derived CDR1 and CDR2 are SGDLS and YYNGEE. This CDR3 has 15 residues. The V gene lost 2 bases and the J gene lost 3 bases, with 12 bases spanning the gap. CDR3 nucleotide sequence: TGTGCCAGCAGCGTTGGGCAGGGTATCTACAATGAGCAGTTCTTC. Protein sequence: CASSVGQGIYNEQFF.

This clonotype has only a few counts. The genes are TRBV20-1 and TRBJ1-1; tentative D call: TRBD1 (6 bases). The CDR3 loop spans 15 amino acids. The germline V gene has CDR1 DFQATT and CDR2 SNEGSKA (reference sequence). V gave up 3 bases and J gave up 1 base, with 15 bases separating them. The CDR3 here is CSASPPRGANTEAFF. CDR3 coding DNA: TGCAGTGCTAGTCCCCCCCGGGGGGCGAACACTGAAGCTTTCTTT.

The chain combines TRBV9 with TRBJ2-5; tentative D call: TRBD1 (5 bases). This CDR3 comprises 15 residues. CDR1 and CDR2 from the germline V gene are SGDLS and YYNGEE. Trimming cost V 0 bases and J 4 bases, with 13 bases left between them. In nucleotides, the CDR3 is TGTGCCAGCAGCGTAGACCAAGGGGCGAGAGAGACCCAGTACTTC. Protein: CASSVDQGARETQYF. Based on the CDR3 plus reference TRBV9 and TRBJ2-5, the full variable domain is DSGVTQTPKHLITATGQRVTLRCSPRSGDLSVYWYQQSLDQGLQFLIQYYNGEERAKGNILERFSAQQFPDLHSELNLSSLELGDSALYFCASSVDQGARETQYFGPGTRLLVL.

The sample holds a few counts of this clonotype. The V and J genes are TRBV6-1 and TRBJ1-1; TRBD1 matches at 8 bases. Unmatched junction bases numbered 9, after V lost 5 bases and J lost 4 bases. This CDR3 spans 15 amino acids. The germline V gene encodes CDR1 MNHNS and CDR2 SASEGT. The CDR3 loop reads CASSQWTGSATEAFF. As DNA, the CDR3 is TGTGCCAGCAGTCAGTGGACAGGGTCGGCCACTGAAGCTTTCTTT.

The chain recombines TRBV18 with TRBJ2-7, with 9 bases identical to TRBD1. The V gene end was trimmed by 5 bases and the J gene end by 6 bases; junction bases not matched to a gene: 5. CDR1 is KGHSH and CDR2 is LQKENI in the germline V gene. The CDR3 length is 13 residues. The CDR3 coding sequence is TGTGCCAGCTCAATTGACAGGGGGGGCGAGCAGTACGTC. It codes for CASSIDRGGEQYV.

This clonotype was observed a handful of times. The gene calls are TRBV6-1 and TRBJ1-5, with a tentative D call TRBD1 (6 bases). Deletions cut 6 bases from V and 3 bases from J, with 12 bases between. Germline assignment: CDR1 MNHNS and CDR2 SASEGT. The CDR3 totals 14 residues. The CDR3, as DNA: TGTGCCAGCAGAGGGGGACGGAACAATCAGCCCCAGCATTTT. As protein: CASRGGRNNQPQHF.

This clonotype appeared a few times. The chain recombines TRBV7-2 with TRBJ2-7, with 9 positions matching TRBD2. Trimming took 3 bases from V and 5 from J; bases not matched to a gene: 5. CDR3 length equals 14 residues. Germline assignment: CDR1 SGHTA and CDR2 FQGNSA. CDR3 residues: CASSLASGNHEQYV. For the CDR3, the DNA is TGTGCCAGCAGCTTGGCTAGCGGGAACCACGAGCAGTACGTC.

The chain couples TRBV20-1 to TRBJ2-1; 11 bases are a match to TRBD2. This CDR3 has 16 amino acids. Germline values: CDR1 DFQATT, CDR2 SNEGSKA (reference sequence). V lost 1 base and J lost 0; bases outside the gene matches: 2. The CDR3 loop reads CSARALAGGSYNEQFF. DNA of the CDR3: TGCAGTGCTAGAGCCCTAGCGGGAGGCTCCTACAATGAGCAGTTCTTC.

The genes are TRBV7-9 and TRBJ1-1; possible D gene TRBD1, 5 bases. Trimming pared 5 bases from V and 1 base from J, leaving 17 bases between. The CDR3 sequence is 16 residues long. In germline, CDR1 is SEHNR, CDR2 FQNEAQ (reference sequence). CDR3 sequence (DNA): TGTGCCAGCAGCCCGCCGTGGGGGTCGTCGAACACTGAAGCTTTCTTT. Translating gives CASSPPWGSSNTEAFF.

The rearrangement links TRBV5-1 to TRBJ1-1, with D hard to call. V was pared by 5 bases and J by 2 bases, with 13 bases between. This CDR3 has 14 amino acids. CDR1 and CDR2 (germline): SGHRS, YFSETQ. CDR3 sequence: CASSLYNSNTEAFF. The DNA of the CDR3 is TGCGCCAGCAGTCTCTACAACAGCAACACTGAAGCTTTCTTT.

J is TRBJ1-5 and V is TRBV12-3 or TRBV12-4; D is ambiguous. V was trimmed by 2 bases and J by 7 bases, leaving 6 bases between them. The CDR3 is 12 residues long. CDR3 sequence (DNA): TGTGCCAGCAGTTTATATCCACAGCCCCAGCATTTT. This sequence encodes CASSLYPQPQHF.

This clonotype showed up just a few times. The chain is built from TRBV20-1 and TRBJ1-5; D is unclear. V was trimmed by 4 bases and J by 7 bases, leaving 14 bases between them. The germline V gene encodes CDR1 DFQATT and CDR2 SNEGSKA (reference sequence). The length of the CDR3 is 13 residues. The CDR3 coding sequence is TGCAGTGCTACTTTTCCGGGAGCCCAGCCCCAGCATTTT. Translating it yields CSATFPGAQPQHF.

The chain employs TRBV29-1 and TRBJ1-4; weak D call: TRBD1 (5 bases). The germline CDR1 and CDR2 sequences are SQVTM and ANQGSEA. The CDR3 consists of 14 residues. Between the trimmed V and J ends, which lost 7 bases and 4 bases, there was a span of 16 bases. The CDR3 here is CSASPGARNEKLFF. The DNA for the CDR3 is TGCAGCGCCTCCCCCGGGGCCCGTAATGAAAAACTGTTTTTT.

The chain recombines TRBV5-1 with TRBJ2-2, with D perhaps matching TRBD1 (5 bases). CDR3 length: 15 residues. V was cut by 7 bases and J by 4 bases, with 17 bases left in between. CDR1 SGHRS and CDR2 YFSETQ come from the germline V gene. CDR3 DNA sequence: TGCGCCAGCTTTTCGGGTCCAGGGATCACCGGGGAGCTGTTTTTT. This codes for CASFSGPGITGELFF. Complete variable domain (other parts from reference TRBV5-1 and TRBJ2-2): KAGVTQTPRYLIKTRGQQVTLSCSPISGHRSVSWYQQTPGQGLQFLFEYFSETQRNKGNFPGRFSGRQFSNSRSEMNVSTLELGDSALYLCASFSGPGITGELFFGEGSRLTVL.

V is TRBV20-1 and J is TRBJ1-2, with D perhaps TRBD1 (6 bases). Germline V gene data show CDR1 as DFQATT and CDR2 as SNEGSKA (reference sequence). This CDR3 comprises 13 residues. V shed 6 bases and J shed 8 bases, with 19 bases lying between them. The CDR3 region is CSALKPTGNGYTF. As DNA, the CDR3 is TGCAGTGCCCTCAAACCAACAGGGAACGGCTACACCTTC.

This clonotype came up many times. The V and J genes are TRBV6-5 and TRBJ1-5; TRBD1 matches at 7 bases. With V trimmed by 5 bases and J by 6 bases, 7 bases remained unmatched. The germline gives CDR1 MNHEY, CDR2 SVGAGI. The CDR3 totals 14 residues. CDR3 nucleotide sequence: TGTGCCAGCAGTCCGACAGGGCGAAGTCAGCCCCAGCATTTT. Its protein is CASSPTGRSQPQHF.

The chain carries TRBV7-9 and TRBJ1-2; tentatively, D is TRBD1 (6 bases). Looked up from germline, CDR1 is SEHNR and CDR2 is FQNEAQ (reference sequence). There are 17 residues in the CDR3. V was trimmed by 1 base and J by 0 bases, leaving 15 bases between them. For the CDR3, the DNA is TGTGCCAGCAGCTTAGTGGACAGTTATACCTCTAACTATGGCTACACCTTC. Translating it yields CASSLVDSYTSNYGYTF. The variable domain in full, with the rest retrieved from reference TRBV7-9 and TRBJ1-2, is DTGVSQNPRHKITKRGQNVTFRCDPISEHNRLYWYRQTLGQGPEFLTYFQNEAQLEKSRLLSDRFSAERPKGSFSTLEIQRTEQGDSAMYLCASSLVDSYTSNYGYTFGSGTRLTVV.

This clonotype was detected ten times or more. The chain couples TRBV20-1 to TRBJ1-1, with D possibly TRBD1 on 6 matching bases. This CDR3 has 14 residues. V was clipped by 5 bases and J by 2 bases, with 15 bases between them. Looked up from germline, CDR1 is DFQATT and CDR2 is SNEGSKA (reference sequence). DNA of the CDR3: TGCAGTGCTCAAGAGGGGACATACAACACTGAAGCTTTCTTT. Its protein is CSAQEGTYNTEAFF.

In regard to this clonotype: This may arise from a read error, as a much more abundant clone is one base away. This chain uses TRBV7-2 with TRBJ1-1, with D possibly being TRBD1 (6 bases). V dropped 5 bases and J dropped 1 base, with 8 bases sitting between them. The CDR3 contains 13 residues. Germline lookup yields CDR1 SGHTA and CDR2 FQGNSA. This CDR3 reads CASSGQSNTEAFF. DNA of the CDR3: TGTGCCAGCAGCGGACAGTCGAACACTGAAGCTTTCTTT.

This clonotype has more than one count but fewer than ten. V and J are TRBV5-6 and TRBJ2-2; 10 nucleotides match TRBD1. The junction had 2 bases not matched to a gene; V was cut back by 0 bases and J by 3 bases. Germline V gene data show CDR1 as SGHDT and CDR2 as YYEEEE. There are 16 residues in the CDR3. This CDR3 reads CASSLVGTGDTGELFF. CDR3 nucleotides: TGTGCCAGCAGCTTGGTGGGGACAGGGGACACCGGGGAGCTGTTTTTT.

In this sample, this clonotype turned up a few times. Here the CDR3 reads CASSLEGDGYTF. As DNA, the CDR3 is TGTGCCAGCAGCTTAGAGGGGGATGGCTACACCTTC. V usage is TRBV7-9 and J usage is TRBJ1-2, with D possibly matching TRBD1 (6 bases). Trimming removed 1 base from V and 6 bases from J, with 6 bases in between. The CDR3 spans 12 residues. Germline V CDR1 and CDR2: SEHNR, FQNEAQ (reference sequence).

This rearrangement joins TRBV15 to TRBJ2-1; TRBD2 aligns across 8 bases. Germline CDR1 LNHNV, CDR2 YYDKDF (reference sequence). V shed 2 bases and J 6 bases; nucleotides not matched to a gene: 6. CDR3 length: 15 residues. CDR3 DNA: TGTGCCACCAGCAGAACTAGCGGCGGGGTCAATGAGCAGTTCTTC. Amino acids: CATSRTSGGVNEQFF.

This chain uses TRBV7-8 with TRBJ1-6, with D possibly being TRBD1 (6 bases). The V and J ends lost 5 bases and 8 bases respectively, with 16 bases between them. The germline CDR1 and CDR2 sequences are SGHVS and FQNEAQ. The CDR3 is 15 amino acids. CDR3 protein: CASSPTGGVDSPLHF. The CDR3 DNA follows: TGTGCCAGCAGCCCCACGGGGGGCGTTGATTCACCCCTCCACTTT.

V gene TRBV5-6 combines with J gene TRBJ2-1; D remains unclear. CDR3 length: 13 residues. The V end was cut by 4 bases, the J end by 12 bases, with 17 bases between. Germline V gene lookup returns CDR1 SGHDT and CDR2 YYEEEE. The CDR3 protein is CASSGPWTRWQFF. The CDR3 nucleotides are TGTGCCAGCAGCGGGCCCTGGACCCGTTGGCAGTTCTTC.

This clonotype appeared a few times. The CDR3 DNA is TGTGCCACCAGTGATGAACTAGCGGAAAAGACCTACGAGCAGTACGTC. This codes for CATSDELAEKTYEQYV. The chain has TRBV24-1 and TRBJ2-7, with 8 bases aligning to TRBD2. The V gene end was trimmed by 3 bases and the J gene end by 2 bases; junction bases not matched to a gene: 8. Germline loops: CDR1 KGHDR, CDR2 SFDVKD. This CDR3 contains 16 residues.

This clonotype appeared a few times. The chain couples TRBV6-5 to TRBJ1-6; TRBD1 is a possible D gene (6 bases). Germline CDR1 reads MNHEY; CDR2 reads SVGAGI. CDR3 length equals 19 residues. V was pared by 4 bases and J by 10 bases, with 29 bases between. The CDR3 spells CASSFRPTTGNRLGSPLHF. In DNA form, the CDR3 reads TGTGCCAGCAGTTTTCGTCCCACCACAGGGAATCGCCTTGGATCACCCCTCCACTTT.

There are a few counts of this clonotype. The CDR3 region has the DNA TGTGCCAGCAGCACTAACACCGGGGAGCTGTTTTTT. Encoded protein: CASSTNTGELFF. The chain has TRBV6-6 and TRBJ2-2; D remains unclear. CDR1 is MNHNY, CDR2 SVGAGI, per germline (reference sequence). The CDR3 spans 12 residues. Trimming cost V 6 bases and J 2 bases, with 4 bases left between them.

V gene TRBV5-1 combines with J gene TRBJ2-1, with 9 nucleotides matching TRBD2. Germline lookup yields CDR1 SGHRS and CDR2 YFSETQ. CDR3 length: 16 amino acids. The ends lost 4 bases at V and 7 bases at J; junction bases unmatched: 12. CDR3 residues: CASSLREAGGGNEQFF. The CDR3 region has the DNA TGCGCCAGCAGCCTGAGGGAAGCGGGAGGAGGGAATGAGCAGTTCTTC.

J is TRBJ2-3 and V is TRBV24-1, with 7 bases identical to TRBD2. CDR3 length: 20 amino acids. V lost 4 bases to trimming and J lost 1 base; unmatched junction nucleotides: 19. CDR1 and CDR2 (germline): KGHDR, SFDVKD. CDR3 sequence (DNA): TGTGCCACCAGTGAAGGGGCAAGGGCTAGCGGTCTCAGTGGCACAGATACGCAGTATTTT. It specifies CATSEGARASGLSGTDTQYF.